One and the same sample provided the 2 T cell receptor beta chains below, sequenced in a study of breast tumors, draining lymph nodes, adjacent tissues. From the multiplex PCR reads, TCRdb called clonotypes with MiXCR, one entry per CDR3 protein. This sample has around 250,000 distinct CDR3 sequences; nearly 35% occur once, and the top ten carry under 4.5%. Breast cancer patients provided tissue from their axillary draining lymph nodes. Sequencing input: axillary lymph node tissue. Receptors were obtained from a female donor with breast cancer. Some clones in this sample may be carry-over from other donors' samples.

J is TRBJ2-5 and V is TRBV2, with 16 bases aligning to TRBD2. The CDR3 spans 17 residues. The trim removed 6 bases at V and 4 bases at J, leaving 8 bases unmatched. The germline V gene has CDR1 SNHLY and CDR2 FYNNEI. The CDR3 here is CASRGTSGGARGETQYF. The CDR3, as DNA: TGTGCCAGCAGGGGGACTAGCGGGGGGGCCCGAGGAGAGACCCAGTACTTC.

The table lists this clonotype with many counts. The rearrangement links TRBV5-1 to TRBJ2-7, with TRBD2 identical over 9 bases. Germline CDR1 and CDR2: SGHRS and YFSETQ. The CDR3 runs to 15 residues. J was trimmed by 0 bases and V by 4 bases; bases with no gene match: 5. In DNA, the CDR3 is TGCGCCAGCAGCATTAATAGCGGGAGCTCCTACGAGCAGTACTTC. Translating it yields CASSINSGSSYEQYF.